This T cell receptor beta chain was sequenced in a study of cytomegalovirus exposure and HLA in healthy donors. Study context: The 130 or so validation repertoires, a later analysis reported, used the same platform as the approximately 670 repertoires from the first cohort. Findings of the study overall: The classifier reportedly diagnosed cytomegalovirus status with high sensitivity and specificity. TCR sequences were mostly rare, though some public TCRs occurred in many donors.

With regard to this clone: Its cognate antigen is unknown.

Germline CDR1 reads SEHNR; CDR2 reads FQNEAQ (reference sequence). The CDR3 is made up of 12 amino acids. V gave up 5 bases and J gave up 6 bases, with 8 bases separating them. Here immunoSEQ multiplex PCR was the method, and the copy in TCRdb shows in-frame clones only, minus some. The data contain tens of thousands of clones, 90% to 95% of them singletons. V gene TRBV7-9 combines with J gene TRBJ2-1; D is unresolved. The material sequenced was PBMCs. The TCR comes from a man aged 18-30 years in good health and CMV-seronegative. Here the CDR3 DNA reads TGTGCCAGCAGCCTACGCGGCAATGAGCAGTTCTTC. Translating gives CASSLRGNEQFF. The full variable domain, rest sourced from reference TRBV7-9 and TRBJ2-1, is DTGVSQNPRHKITKRGQNVTFRCDPISEHNRLYWYRQTLGQGPEFLTYFQNEAQLEKSRLLSDRFSAERPKGSFSTLEIQRTEQGDSAMYLCASSLRGNEQFFGPGTRLTVL.